The 15 T cell receptor beta chains listed next were all sequenced from one sample in a study of shared clonotypes between healthy human individuals. Profiling relied on immunoSEQ multiplex PCR, and the TCRdb table lists in-frame clones only, not all of them. This repertoire shows over a million clones, 65% to 75% found once; its top ten account for around 1.4%. Input material: memory CD4+ T cells sorted from blood. As for subset: CD45RA-negative fraction. Receptor source: a man aged 18 to 29 in good health.

The chain has TRBV7-6 and TRBJ2-7; 7 nucleotides align to TRBD2. The CDR3 covers 15 residues. J was trimmed by 3 bases and V by 1 base; bases with no gene match: 6. Germline V gene sequence: CDR1 SGHVS, CDR2 FNYEAQ. The CDR3 nucleotides read TGTGCCAGCAGCTTAGACGGGAGGAGCATCTACGAGCAGTACTTC. It translates to CASSLDGRSIYEQYF.

The chain uses TRBV29-1 and TRBJ2-5, with D possibly being TRBD2 (5 bases). The J call could be wrong; TRBJ2-7 is a better fit for the DNA end. The germline V gene has CDR1 SQVTM and CDR2 ANQGSEA. This CDR3 region has 12 residues. The CDR3 spells CSVQRASSEQYF. CDR3 DNA sequence: TGCAGCGTTCAGAGGGCTAGTAGCGAGCAGTACTTC.

The chain links TRBV2 to TRBJ1-5; 9 bases map to TRBD1. The CDR3 loop spans 14 amino acids. V shed 4 bases and J 15 bases; nucleotides not matched to a gene: 13. Germline V gene lookup returns CDR1 SNHLY and CDR2 FYNNEI. The CDR3 region is CASSAGQGYELAHF. For the CDR3, the DNA is TGTGCCAGCAGTGCCGGACAGGGGTATGAGCTCGCGCATTTT.

The V call is TRBV28, the J call TRBJ2-7; TRBD1 matches at 9 bases. Germline CDR1 and CDR2: MDHEN and SYDVKM. The CDR3 extends over 15 amino acids. V was pared by 4 bases and J by 0 bases, with 4 bases of the junction left unmatched. The CDR3 DNA sequence: TGTGCCAGCAGTTCTACAGGGGGCGCCTCCTACGAGCAGTACTTC. It yields the protein CASSSTGGASYEQYF.

This chain uses TRBV12-5 with TRBJ1-1; 12 bases agree with TRBD1. The J segment lost 1 base and the V segment lost 6 bases, leaving 3 bases of the junction unmatched. Germline CDR1 reads LGHNT; CDR2 reads FRNRAP. This CDR3 contains 15 residues. The CDR3, as DNA: TGTGCTAGTGGGTCGGGACAGGGGGCGAACACTGAAGCTTTCTTT. The encoded protein is CASGSGQGANTEAFF.

This chain joins TRBV27 and TRBJ1-1; no firm D call. Germline assignment: CDR1 MNHEY and CDR2 SMNVEV (reference sequence). Trimming took 0 bases from V and 1 from J, leaving 15 bases between them. The CDR3 is 17 residues long. CDR3 sequence: CASSLSILVRPNTEAFF. The CDR3 bases are TGTGCCAGCAGTTTATCGATCCTCGTCAGACCGAACACTGAAGCTTTCTTT.

The chain combines TRBV29-1 with TRBJ2-1; D uncertain. Trimming pared 3 bases from V and 5 bases from J, leaving 17 bases between. Germline lookup yields CDR1 SQVTM and CDR2 ANQGSEA. The CDR3 consists of 15 residues. The CDR3 reads CSVEGQATLDNEQFF. DNA of the CDR3: TGCAGCGTTGAGGGCCAGGCGACTTTAGACAATGAGCAGTTCTTC.

The V and J genes are TRBV11-3 and TRBJ2-1; D unresolved. V shed 5 bases and J shed 1 base, with 9 bases lying between them. The CDR3 is 14 residues long. CDR1 SGHNT and CDR2 YENEEA come from the germline V gene. CDR3 protein: CASSLFGSYNEQFF. DNA of the CDR3: TGTGCCAGCAGCCTATTCGGGTCCTACAATGAGCAGTTCTTC.

The rearrangement joins TRBV30 to TRBJ1-1, with a possible D match to TRBD1 (5 bases). Trimming cost V 5 bases and J 6 bases, with 13 bases left between them. The CDR3 sequence is 12 residues long. Germline CDR1 is GTSNPN and CDR2 is SVGIG (reference sequence). CDR3 coding DNA: TGTGCCTGGCGCACCGGGGCATCTGAAGCTTTCTTT. This sequence encodes CAWRTGASEAFF.

The V call is TRBV2, the J call TRBJ1-2; TRBD1 matches 12 bases. With V trimmed by 6 bases and J by 8 bases, 10 bases remained unmatched. The length of the CDR3 is 15 residues. CDR1 is SNHLY and CDR2 is FYNNEI in the germline V gene. CDR3 sequence: CASSDTPGTGGGYTF. CDR3 DNA sequence: TGTGCCAGCAGCGACACACCAGGGACAGGGGGCGGCTACACCTTC.

The J gene is TRBJ1-6, the V gene TRBV7-8; D is uncertain. Trimming took 5 bases from V and 7 from J, leaving 15 bases between them. Germline CDR1 SGHVS, CDR2 FQNEAQ. The CDR3 runs to 15 residues. The CDR3 sequence is CASSESGPPNSPLHF. The CDR3 DNA reads as TGTGCCAGCAGCGAAAGCGGACCGCCAAATTCACCCCTCCACTTT.

Worth noting for this clone: This same CDR3 is encoded by further DNA sequences in the sample. The chain is built from TRBV27 and TRBJ1-5, with D possibly being TRBD1 (6 bases). Trimming pared 8 bases from V and 1 base from J, leaving 15 bases between. The CDR3 runs to 15 residues. Germline CDR1 reads MNHEY; CDR2 reads SMNVEV (reference sequence). The CDR3 sequence: CASQNTQGSNQPQHF. In DNA form, the CDR3 reads TGTGCCAGCCAGAACACTCAGGGGAGCAATCAGCCCCAGCATTTT.

The V gene is TRBV19, the J gene TRBJ2-2, with unresolved D. The germline V and J ends were trimmed by 5 bases and 1 base, with 11 bases remaining between them. Germline V lookup: CDR1 LNHDA, CDR2 SQIVND (reference sequence). The CDR3 extends over 15 amino acids. CDR3: CASSALERNTGELFF. The CDR3 DNA reads TGTGCCAGTAGTGCGTTGGAGAGGAACACCGGGGAGCTGTTTTTT.

The chain has TRBV28 and TRBJ1-6; no clear D. CDR3 length: 16 amino acids. V lost 6 bases to trimming and J lost 0 bases, with 12 bases between them. Germline loops: CDR1 MDHEN, CDR2 SYDVKM. The CDR3 coding sequence is TGTGCCAGCAGGAGACCGCTACCCTCCTATAATTCACCCCTCCACTTT. This codes for CASRRPLPSYNSPLHF.

This sequence joins TRBV30 and TRBJ2-4; D possibly matches TRBD1 or TRBD2 (6 bases each). The V gene's germline CDR1 is GTSNPN and CDR2 SVGIG (reference sequence). Trimming left V 0 bases short and J 1 base short, with 13 bases between. The CDR3 spans 16 residues. The CDR3 DNA reads as TGTGCCTGGAGTGTGTCGGGGGCTCCGGCCAAAAACATTCAGTACTTC. Its protein product is CAWSVSGAPAKNIQYF.